The 24 T cell receptor beta chains below were found in one sample sequenced in a study of blood T cell repertoires in COVID-19. The table came from immunoSEQ multiplex PCR; TCRdb's copy has only in-frame clones and leaves some out. The data show approximately 13,000 clones, with 81% seen just once and approximately 30% held by the top ten. The specimen was peripheral blood. The origin of the receptors is a human donor in a cohort sampled during active COVID-19.

The chain employs TRBV7-3 and TRBJ2-2; maybe TRBD1 (5 bases). The V and J ends lost 2 bases and 6 bases respectively, with 19 bases between them. The CDR3 is made up of 17 amino acids. Germline values: CDR1 SGHTA, CDR2 FQGTGA. The CDR3 region has the DNA TGTGCCAGCAGCTTATGGGGCGGTCAGGGAATCGCCGGGGAGCTGTTTTTT. Its protein is CASSLWGGQGIAGELFF.

The rearrangement links TRBV27 to TRBJ2-7; 9 nucleotides line up with TRBD1. V trimming: 0 bases; J trimming: 0 bases; junction bases outside the gene matches: 15. CDR1 and CDR2 (germline): MNHEY, SMNVEV (reference sequence). This CDR3 contains 20 residues. CDR3 DNA sequence: TGTGCCAGCAGTTTATCAGCGCCGGGACAGGGTCCCTCCTTCTCCTACGAGCAGTACTTC. Protein: CASSLSAPGQGPSFSYEQYF.

V is TRBV29-1 and J is TRBJ2-7; 7 bases fit TRBD1. The ends lost 7 bases at V and 6 bases at J; junction bases unmatched: 9. Germline CDR1 SQVTM, CDR2 ANQGSEA. The CDR3 has 12 amino acids. The CDR3 loop reads CSAAAGTAEQYF. CDR3 nucleotide sequence: TGCAGCGCGGCAGCAGGGACAGCCGAGCAGTACTTC.

This chain connects TRBV7-9 to TRBJ1-1; D is perhaps TRBD1 (6 bases). The germline CDR1 and CDR2 sequences are SEHNR and FQNEAQ (reference sequence). The CDR3 has 13 residues. With 5 bases removed from V and 7 bases from J, the gap between germline ends came to 14 bases. The CDR3: CASSDTIQGEAFF. DNA of the CDR3: TGTGCCAGCAGCGATACGATACAGGGTGAAGCTTTCTTT.

CDR3: CASSYSGTAYEQYF. The CDR3 coding sequence is TGTGCCAGCAGTTACTCCGGGACAGCCTACGAGCAGTACTTC. The V and J genes are TRBV6-5 and TRBJ2-7; TRBD1 matches at 7 bases. CDR3 size: 14 residues. CDR1 is MNHEY and CDR2 is SVGAGI in the germline V gene. The V and J ends lost 0 bases and 2 bases, in that order; junction bases with no gene match: 1.

The rearrangement uses TRBV27 and TRBJ2-5, with 12 nucleotides matching TRBD1. The CDR3 loop spans 15 amino acids. Germline V gene sequence: CDR1 MNHEY, CDR2 SMNVEV (reference sequence). V shed 5 bases and J 5 bases; nucleotides not matched to a gene: 6. This chain's CDR3 is CASSDWDRGLETQYF. For the CDR3, the DNA is TGTGCCAGCAGTGACTGGGACAGGGGGCTGGAGACCCAGTACTTC.

J is TRBJ2-5 and V is TRBV7-9, with D possibly TRBD2 on 5 matching bases. The CDR3 is 15 amino acids. Germline-derived CDR1 and CDR2 are SEHNR and FQNEAQ (reference sequence). The germline V and J ends were trimmed by 0 bases and 4 bases, with 12 bases remaining between them. CDR3: CASSLAELVGETQYF. The CDR3 DNA follows: TGTGCCAGCAGCTTAGCGGAACTAGTTGGAGAGACCCAGTACTTC.

CDR3 sequence reads: CASSQGGLAGEQYF. The DNA of the CDR3 is TGCGCCAGCAGCCAAGGAGGACTAGCGGGGGAGCAGTACTTC. The chain is built from TRBV4-1 and TRBJ2-7; 12 bases match TRBD2. Germline-derived CDR1 and CDR2 are MGHRA and YSYEKL. The V and J ends lost 1 base and 7 bases, in that order; junction bases with no gene match: 2. This CDR3 region has 14 residues.

This chain uses TRBV6-2 or TRBV6-3 with TRBJ2-1, with 11 bases lining up with TRBD2. V lost 4 bases, J lost 10 bases, and 24 bases stayed unmatched. Germline lookup yields CDR1 MNHEY and CDR2 SVGEGT. This CDR3 has 20 amino acids. The CDR3 sequence is CASSFIPGLAGLHKEGEQFF. DNA of the CDR3: TGTGCCAGCAGTTTTATTCCCGGACTAGCGGGTCTTCATAAGGAGGGGGAGCAGTTCTTC.

The J gene is TRBJ2-7, the V gene TRBV6-5; TRBD2 matches 12 bases. Germline CDR1 MNHEY, CDR2 SVGAGI. This CDR3 is 15 amino acids long. V shed 6 bases, J shed 5 bases, and the junction held 8 bases outside the gene matches. CDR3 nucleotide sequence: TGTGCCAGCAGACCACTAGCGGGAGGTTCCCACGAGCAGTACTTC. This sequence encodes CASRPLAGGSHEQYF.

This clone is medium-sized (0.01 to 0.1%) in the sample. The V and J genes are TRBV19 and TRBJ1-5; D not certain. CDR3 length: 13 amino acids. Germline lookup yields CDR1 LNHDA and CDR2 SQIVND (reference sequence). The V gene lost 3 bases and the J gene lost 8 bases, with 11 bases spanning the gap. In nucleotides, the CDR3 is TGTGCCAGTAGTATGGTAGGAGCCGAGCCCCAGCATTTT. It yields the protein CASSMVGAEPQHF.

This chain joins TRBV12-3 or TRBV12-4 and TRBJ2-1; TRBD1 is a possible D gene (6 bases). V gave up 5 bases and J gave up 2 bases, with 7 bases separating them. This CDR3 is 13 amino acids long. The CDR3 region has the DNA TGTGCCAGCAGTCAGGGGCCCTACAATGAGCAGTTCTTC. The encoded protein is CASSQGPYNEQFF.

This chain links TRBV7-9 with TRBJ2-1; 7 bases match TRBD2. CDR1 is SEHNR, CDR2 FQNEAQ, per germline (reference sequence). The V gene end was trimmed by 8 bases and the J gene end by 9 bases; junction bases not matched to a gene: 10. The CDR3 loop spans 13 amino acids. The chain's CDR3 is CASCLTSEGEQFF. As DNA, the CDR3 is TGTGCCAGCTGCCTAACTAGCGAAGGTGAGCAGTTCTTC.

The V call is TRBV4-2, the J call TRBJ2-7; 8 bases line up with TRBD1. The V and J ends lost 1 base and 4 bases, in that order; junction bases with no gene match: 3. This CDR3 has 14 residues. Germline V gene lookup returns CDR1 LGHNA and CDR2 YNFKEQ. The CDR3 sequence is CASSQGTGQYEQYF. CDR3 sequence (DNA): TGTGCCAGCAGCCAAGGGACAGGGCAATACGAGCAGTACTTC.

The CDR3, as DNA: TGTGCCAGCAGCCGGGGGAACGAGCAGTACTTC. Translating gives CASSRGNEQYF. The V and J genes are TRBV7-9 and TRBJ2-7, with a possible D match to TRBD2 (6 bases). The length of the CDR3 is 11 residues. V dropped 5 bases and J dropped 5 bases, with 7 bases sitting between them. Per germline, CDR1 SEHNR and CDR2 FQNEAQ (reference sequence).

This sequence joins TRBV6-2 or TRBV6-3 and TRBJ1-5; D unclear. This CDR3 is 16 amino acids long. V lost 6 bases to trimming and J lost 2 bases, with 17 bases between them. CDR1 MNHEY and CDR2 SVGEGT come from the germline V gene. The CDR3: CASSHSGRGGNQPQHF. CDR3 DNA sequence: TGTGCCAGCAGCCACAGCGGGCGGGGAGGCAATCAGCCCCAGCATTTT.

Comment on this clone: Other nucleotide sequences in the sample specify the same CDR3. This chain joins TRBV7-9 and TRBJ2-1; no clear D. The CDR3 consists of 14 residues. V lost 2 bases and J lost 1, with 6 bases in between. Per germline, CDR1 SEHNR and CDR2 FQNEAQ (reference sequence). The CDR3 coding sequence is TGTGCCAGCAGCTTACAGAATTCCTACAATGAGCAGTTCTTC. It codes for CASSLQNSYNEQFF.

This clone was observed a handful of times. CDR3 sequence (DNA): TGCGCCAGCAGCCAAGCAGGGGCGGCTTTCTTT. Encoded protein: CASSQAGAAFF. V usage is TRBV4-3 and J usage is TRBJ1-1; D is perhaps TRBD1 (6 bases). The CDR3 runs to 11 residues. V was pared by 1 base and J by 11 bases, with 8 bases between. CDR1 is LGHNA and CDR2 is YSLEER in the germline V gene.

The V call is TRBV27, the J call TRBJ2-2; 9 nucleotides line up with TRBD2. The CDR3 contains 15 residues. CDR1 and CDR2 from the germline V gene are MNHEY and SMNVEV (reference sequence). Unmatched junction bases numbered 3, after V lost 7 bases and J lost 0 bases. The CDR3 is CASNLAGTNTGELFF. DNA of the CDR3: TGTGCCAGCAACCTAGCGGGGACGAACACCGGGGAGCTGTTTTTT.

This sequence joins TRBV25-1 and TRBJ2-7, with 9 bases matching TRBD1. The germline V gene has CDR1 MGHDK and CDR2 SYGVNS. CDR3 size: 14 residues. The trim removed 5 bases at V and 2 bases at J, leaving 4 bases unmatched. The CDR3 spells CASSRTGEAYEQYF. CDR3 nucleotides: TGTGCCAGCAGTAGGACAGGGGAGGCCTACGAGCAGTACTTC.

This clone was seen once. The genes are TRBV27 and TRBJ2-1; TRBD2 matches 7 bases. Trimming removed 6 bases from V and 1 base from J; junction bases left unmatched: 15. In germline, CDR1 is MNHEY, CDR2 SMNVEV (reference sequence). CDR3 length: 18 amino acids. The CDR3: CASSPHSRGRESYNEQFF. The CDR3 DNA reads as TGTGCCAGCAGCCCACATTCGCGCGGGAGAGAATCCTACAATGAGCAGTTCTTC.

V usage is TRBV3-1 (or the pseudogene TRBV3-2) and J usage is TRBJ2-1; 8 nucleotides line up with TRBD1. V was pared by 4 bases and J by 4 bases, with 18 bases of the junction left unmatched. The length of the CDR3 is 19 residues. Germline V gene sequence: CDR1 LGHDT, CDR2 YNNKEL (reference sequence). CDR3 DNA: TGTGCCAGCAGCCTTTCCTCAGGGGGCGAGGCCCATCGGTACAATGAGCAGTTCTTC. As protein: CASSLSSGGEAHRYNEQFF.

V is TRBV5-1 and J is TRBJ1-1, with 10 bases matching TRBD1. Germline-derived CDR1 and CDR2 are SGHRS and YFSETQ. The J segment lost 5 bases and the V segment lost 6 bases, leaving 19 bases of the junction unmatched. This CDR3 region has 18 residues. CDR3 sequence reads: CASTPHIRDRGGQTEAFF. The CDR3 nucleotides read TGCGCCAGCACTCCTCACATCCGGGACAGGGGAGGTCAGACTGAAGCTTTCTTT.

The genes are TRBV15 and TRBJ2-5; perhaps TRBD1 as D (6 bases). The CDR3 length is 16 residues. Germline CDR1 reads LNHNV; CDR2 reads YYDKDF (reference sequence). The V end lost 0 bases, the J end lost 3 bases, and 14 bases lay between the germline ends. The CDR3 DNA follows: TGTGCCACCAGCAGAGATCATCCAGGGGTTGAAGAGACCCAGTACTTC. This translates into CATSRDHPGVEETQYF.